The 25 T cell receptor beta chains reported below all come from one sample, sequenced in a study of T cells in Graves' hyperthyroidism and ophthalmopathy. Researchers amplified the TCR beta CDR3 regions from RNA transcripts. The study used the HTBI primer set for a first-round RT-PCR of the TCR CDR3. A single record per CDR3 protein comes from TCRdb applying MiXCR to the multiplex PCR reads. The table records fewer than 450,000 distinct CDR3 sequences, roughly 17% of them present only once. The sample taken for sequencing was blood. Receptors originate from a woman in her twenties or thirties with Graves' hyperthyroidism that later progressed to Graves' ophthalmopathy.

Many counts were recorded for this clonotype. The chain recombines TRBV28 with TRBJ1-5; D is unclear. The CDR3 totals 16 residues. The germline gives CDR1 MDHEN, CDR2 SYDVKM. V gave up 3 bases and J gave up 2 bases, with 14 bases separating them. The CDR3 sequence: CASSFGESDRNQPQHF. DNA of the CDR3: TGTGCCAGCAGTTTTGGGGAGTCGGACCGCAATCAGCCCCAGCATTTT.

This clonotype came up many times. The genes are TRBV2 and TRBJ2-1; 10 bases match TRBD1. There are 16 residues in the CDR3. Germline V lookup: CDR1 SNHLY, CDR2 FYNNEI. Trimming removed 4 bases from V and 7 bases from J; junction bases left unmatched: 10. The CDR3 is CASSVNRDRGGNEQFF. In nucleotides, the CDR3 is TGTGCCAGCAGTGTTAACCGGGACAGGGGAGGGAATGAGCAGTTCTTC.

This clonotype appeared a few times. The rearrangement uses TRBV5-4 and TRBJ1-1; 7 nucleotides match TRBD1. Germline V lookup: CDR1 SGHNT, CDR2 YYREEE (reference sequence). V was pared by 5 bases and J by 4 bases, with 8 bases of the junction left unmatched. The CDR3 is 14 residues long. Written as DNA, the CDR3 is TGTGCCAGCAGATTAGACAGGGCGGGCACTGAAGCTTTCTTT. Amino acids: CASRLDRAGTEAFF. Complete variable domain (other parts from reference TRBV5-4 and TRBJ1-1): ETGVTQSPTHLIKTRGQQVTLRCSSQSGHNTVSWYQQALGQGPQFIFQYYREEENGRGNFPPRFSGLQFPNYSSELNVNALELDDSALYLCASRLDRAGTEAFFGQGTRLTVV.

V gene TRBV7-8 combines with J gene TRBJ1-3; 10 bases align to TRBD1. This CDR3 region has 17 residues. V lost 5 bases and J lost 1; bases outside the gene matches: 8. Germline assignment: CDR1 SGHVS and CDR2 FQNEAQ. The DNA for the CDR3 is TGTGCCAGCAGCCCGAGGGACAGGGGTCAGTCTGGAAACACCATATATTTT. It codes for CASSPRDRGQSGNTIYF.

This clonotype showed up just once. This sequence joins TRBV27 and TRBJ2-3; possible D gene TRBD2, 6 bases. V lost 3 bases to trimming and J lost 0 bases, with 13 bases between them. The CDR3 spans 16 residues. Per germline, CDR1 MNHEY and CDR2 SMNVEV (reference sequence). CDR3 bases: TGTGCCAGCAGTTTTCTGTCGAGCGGGAGCACAGATACGCAGTATTTT. Residues: CASSFLSSGSTDTQYF.

The chain links TRBV5-1 to TRBJ2-7, with 7 bases lining up with TRBD1. Trimming removed 4 bases from V and 1 base from J; junction bases left unmatched: 2. The CDR3 runs 13 residues. Germline assignment: CDR1 SGHRS and CDR2 YFSETQ. The CDR3 nucleotides are TGCGCCAGCAGCGCAGGGGGTTCCTACGAGCAGTACTTC. Translation gives CASSAGGSYEQYF.

This clonotype appeared many times. Written as DNA, the CDR3 is TGTGCCAGCCGAAGCGGGGGAAGGGGGGAGACCCAGTACTTC. Translation: CASRSGGRGETQYF. The rearrangement uses TRBV2 and TRBJ2-5, with TRBD2 matching 8 bases. The CDR3 is made up of 14 amino acids. The germline CDR1 and CDR2 sequences are SNHLY and FYNNEI. Losses at the gene ends were 8 bases for V and 5 bases for J; bases not matched to a gene: 10. Full variable domain (missing parts from reference TRBV2 and TRBJ2-5): EPEVTQTPSHQVTQMGQEVILRCVPISNHLYFYWYRQILGQKVEFLVSFYNNEISEKSEIFDDQFSVERPDGSNFTLKIRSTKLEDSAMYFCASRSGGRGETQYFGPGTRLLVL.

The rearrangement links TRBV3-1 to TRBJ1-1; D not certain. The CDR3 consists of 13 residues. Germline V gene sequence: CDR1 LGHDT, CDR2 YNNKEL (reference sequence). V lost 1 base and J 5 bases, leaving 8 bases between the germline ends. The CDR3 spells CASSQVVGTEAFF. CDR3 nucleotide sequence: TGTGCCAGCAGCCAAGTAGTTGGGACTGAAGCTTTCTTT.

This clonotype was seen ten or more times. V and J are TRBV18 and TRBJ1-1; no definite D call. V was cut by 0 bases and J by 8 bases, with 7 bases left in between. This CDR3 has 12 amino acids. Per germline, CDR1 KGHSH and CDR2 LQKENI. The chain's CDR3 is CASSPPVGEAFF. The CDR3 bases are TGTGCCAGCTCACCACCGGTTGGGGAAGCTTTCTTT.

The chain combines TRBV7-2 with TRBJ2-2; D ambiguous. Germline V gene data show CDR1 as SGHTA and CDR2 as FQGNSA. V lost 1 base and J 1 base, leaving 10 bases between the germline ends. The CDR3 is 16 residues long. This chain's CDR3 is CASSLGARMNTGELFF. Here the CDR3 DNA reads TGTGCCAGCAGCTTAGGGGCTAGGATGAACACCGGGGAGCTGTTTTTT.

This chain joins TRBV6-2 or TRBV6-3 and TRBJ2-2; D may be TRBD2 (5 bases). The CDR3 runs to 21 residues. The V end lost 2 bases, the J end lost 0 bases, and 25 bases lay between the germline ends. Germline CDR1 is MNHEY and CDR2 is SVGEGT. The CDR3 DNA sequence: TGTGCCAGCAGTTACAATTATGGTACGGAGGATAAGGCAGCGAACACCGGGGAGCTGTTTTTT. Its protein is CASSYNYGTEDKAANTGELFF.

In this sample, this clonotype turned up a few times. The chain employs TRBV28 and TRBJ2-6; maybe TRBD2 (7 bases). Trimming pared 1 base from V and 2 bases from J, leaving 15 bases between. Germline V gene lookup returns CDR1 MDHEN and CDR2 SYDVKM. The CDR3 has 18 amino acids. CDR3 in amino acids: CASSLFHRGGTGANVLTF. The CDR3 DNA follows: TGTGCCAGCAGTTTATTTCATAGGGGGGGGACTGGGGCCAACGTCCTGACTTTC.

This clonotype was seen once. The junction differs from germline at one of its ends, possibly a read error. The rearrangement links TRBV2 to TRBJ2-2; the D gene is possibly TRBD2 (6 bases). The germline V gene has CDR1 SNHLY and CDR2 FYNNEI. The CDR3 sequence is 17 residues long. The CDR3 coding sequence is TGTGCCAGCGGTGAAGGGGTAGCGGCAGGGAGCACCGGGGAGCTGTTTTTT. Translated: CASGEGVAAGSTGELFF. Drawing the rest from reference TRBV2 and TRBJ2-2, the complete variable domain is EPEVTQTPSHQVTQMGQEVILRCVPISNHLYFYWYRQILGQKVEFLVSFYNNEISEKSEIFDDQFSVERPDGSNFTLKIRSTKLEDSAMYFCASGEGVAAGSTGELFFGEGSRLTVL.

The table lists this clonotype with many counts. This chain uses TRBV6-4 with TRBJ1-1; D gene uncertain. V shed 8 bases and J shed 0 bases, with 13 bases lying between them. The CDR3 has 14 residues. The V gene's germline CDR1 is MRHNA and CDR2 SNTAGT. CDR3 in DNA: TGTGCCAGCGGGCTCGAGGCGGTGAACACTGAAGCTTTCTTT. It translates to CASGLEAVNTEAFF.

The sample holds a few counts of this clonotype. The J gene is TRBJ2-2, the V gene TRBV20-1; D could derive from TRBD1 or TRBD2 (5 bases each). Trimming removed 6 bases from V and 3 bases from J, with 14 bases in between. The germline V gene encodes CDR1 DFQATT and CDR2 SNEGSKA (reference sequence). The CDR3 runs 14 residues. DNA for the CDR3: TGCAGTGCACCCCGGGACGGATACACCGGGGAGCTGTTTTTT. Protein product: CSAPRDGYTGELFF.

The chain links TRBV3-1 to TRBJ1-4; TRBD1 matches at 10 bases. The CDR3 contains 15 residues. J lost 6 bases, V lost 8 bases, and 9 bases had no gene match. Looked up from germline, CDR1 is LGHDT and CDR2 is YNNKEL (reference sequence). The DNA for the CDR3 is TGTGCCAGCCGCCCCACCGGGACAGGGGATGAAAAACTGTTTTTT. Translated, it gives CASRPTGTGDEKLFF.

In its sample, this clonotype was seen many times. Here the CDR3 DNA reads TGTGCCAGCAGTGAACCGGGAGAGAATTCACCCCTCCACTTT. Protein product: CASSEPGENSPLHF. The chain joins TRBV2 to TRBJ1-6; D unclear. The length of the CDR3 is 14 residues. CDR1 is SNHLY and CDR2 is FYNNEI in the germline V gene. Trimming cost V 2 bases and J 7 bases, with 9 bases left between them. Using reference TRBV2 and TRBJ1-6 for the parts outside the CDR3, the full variable domain is EPEVTQTPSHQVTQMGQEVILRCVPISNHLYFYWYRQILGQKVEFLVSFYNNEISEKSEIFDDQFSVERPDGSNFTLKIRSTKLEDSAMYFCASSEPGENSPLHFGNGTRLTVT.

This clonotype was counted many times. The chain joins TRBV30 to TRBJ2-7; D remains ambiguous. This CDR3 contains 15 residues. The ends were cut back, 4 bases at V and 3 bases at J, with 19 bases in the middle. Germline V gene data show CDR1 as GTSNPN and CDR2 as SVGIG (reference sequence). CDR3 in amino acids: CAWNSGQSDGYEQYF. The CDR3 coding sequence is TGTGCCTGGAATTCGGGCCAGTCAGACGGCTACGAGCAGTACTTC.

This clonotype was recorded a few times. The genes are TRBV5-5 and TRBJ1-2, with 8 bases identical to TRBD1. CDR1 is SGHKS and CDR2 is YYEKEE in the germline V gene (reference sequence). Unmatched junction bases numbered 5, after V lost 4 bases and J lost 3 bases. The CDR3 has 14 residues. The CDR3 sequence: CASSQYRGDYGYTF. The CDR3 nucleotides read TGTGCCAGCAGCCAGTACAGGGGGGACTATGGCTACACCTTC. Filled out from reference TRBV5-5 and TRBJ1-2, the complete variable domain reads DAGVTQSPTHLIKTRGQQVTLRCSPISGHKSVSWYQQVLGQGPQFIFQYYEKEERGRGNFPDRFSARQFPNYSSELNVNALLLGDSALYLCASSQYRGDYGYTFGSGTRLTVV.

This clonotype was found many times. The chain carries TRBV12-3 or TRBV12-4 and TRBJ2-7, with 7 bases lining up with TRBD1. This CDR3 spans 13 amino acids. The junction had 1 base not matched to a gene; V was cut back by 3 bases and J by 2 bases. The CDR3 DNA is TGTGCCAGCAGTTTTAGGGGGCCCTACGAGCAGTACTTC. Its protein is CASSFRGPYEQYF.

V and J are TRBV9 and TRBJ2-3, with D perhaps matching TRBD1 (5 bases). The CDR3 has 14 amino acids. Germline V CDR1 and CDR2: SGDLS, YYNGEE. Trimming pared 1 base from V and 6 bases from J, leaving 12 bases between. CDR3 in DNA: TGTGCCAGCAGCGTAATGCAGGGAAGCGATACGCAGTATTTT. Amino acids: CASSVMQGSDTQYF.

Turning to this clonotype: A single base separates this from a much larger clone, so it may be a read error. The V gene is TRBV28, the J gene TRBJ1-1, with 7 bases fitting TRBD1. CDR1 is MDHEN, CDR2 SYDVKM, per germline. The CDR3 extends over 11 amino acids. The V segment lost 8 bases and the J segment 11 bases; nucleotides outside the gene matches: 8. The CDR3 spells CASGSTGQAFF. CDR3 DNA sequence: TGTGCCAGCGGTTCGACAGGGCAGGCTTTCTTT.

The chain links TRBV7-2 to TRBJ2-3; D is perhaps TRBD2 (6 bases). The CDR3 contains 15 residues. Germline V gene data show CDR1 as SGHTA and CDR2 as FQGNSA. The ends were cut back, 1 base at V and 0 bases at J, with 8 bases in the middle. The CDR3 coding sequence is TGTGCCAGCAGCTTAGGACTAGTAAGCACAGATACGCAGTATTTT. It translates to CASSLGLVSTDTQYF.

This clonotype appeared many times. V is TRBV6-1 and J is TRBJ1-1; no clear D. Between the trimmed V and J ends, which lost 6 bases and 3 bases, there was a span of 8 bases. The CDR3 sequence is 12 residues long. The germline V gene encodes CDR1 MNHNS and CDR2 SASEGT. The CDR3 bases are TGTGCCAGCAGGGACTGGGACACTGAAGCTTTCTTT. Its translation is CASRDWDTEAFF.

This clonotype came up many times. The chain carries TRBV30 and TRBJ2-7; 7 bases align to TRBD1. The trim removed 6 bases at V and 2 bases at J, leaving 7 bases unmatched. Germline V lookup: CDR1 GTSNPN, CDR2 SVGIG (reference sequence). The CDR3 consists of 13 residues. The CDR3 DNA reads TGTGCCTGCGCCGGGACAGACCCCTACGAGCAGTACTTC. Translating gives CACAGTDPYEQYF.